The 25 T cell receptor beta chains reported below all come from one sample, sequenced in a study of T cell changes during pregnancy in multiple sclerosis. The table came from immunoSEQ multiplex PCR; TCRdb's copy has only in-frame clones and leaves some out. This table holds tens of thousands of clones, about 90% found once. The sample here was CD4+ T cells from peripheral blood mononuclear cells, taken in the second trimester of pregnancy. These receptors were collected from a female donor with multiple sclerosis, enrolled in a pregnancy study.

The CDR3 coding sequence is TGTGCCAGCAGCCGCTCCTACGAGCAGTACTTC. This translates into CASSRSYEQYF. This rearrangement joins TRBV5-6 to TRBJ2-7; D gene unclear. This CDR3 region has 11 residues. Trimming took 4 bases from V and 0 from J, leaving 2 bases between them. Looked up from germline, CDR1 is SGHDT and CDR2 is YYEEEE.

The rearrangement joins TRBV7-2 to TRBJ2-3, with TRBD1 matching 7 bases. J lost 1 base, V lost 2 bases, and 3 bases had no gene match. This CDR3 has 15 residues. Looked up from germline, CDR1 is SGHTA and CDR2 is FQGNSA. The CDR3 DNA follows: TGTGCCAGCAGCTTAACAGGGGATCGCACAGATACGCAGTATTTT. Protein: CASSLTGDRTDTQYF.

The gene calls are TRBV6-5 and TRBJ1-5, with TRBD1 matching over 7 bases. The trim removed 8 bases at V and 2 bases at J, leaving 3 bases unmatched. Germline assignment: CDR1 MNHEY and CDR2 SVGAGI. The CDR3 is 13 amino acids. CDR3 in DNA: TGTGCCAGCCGCGACAGGGGCAATCAGCCCCAGCATTTT. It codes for CASRDRGNQPQHF.

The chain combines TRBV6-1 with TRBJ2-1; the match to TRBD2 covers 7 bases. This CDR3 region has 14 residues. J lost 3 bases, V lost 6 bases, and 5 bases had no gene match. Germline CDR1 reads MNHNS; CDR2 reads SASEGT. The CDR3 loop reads CASRASGNYNEQFF. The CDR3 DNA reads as TGTGCCAGCAGGGCTAGCGGTAACTACAATGAGCAGTTCTTC.

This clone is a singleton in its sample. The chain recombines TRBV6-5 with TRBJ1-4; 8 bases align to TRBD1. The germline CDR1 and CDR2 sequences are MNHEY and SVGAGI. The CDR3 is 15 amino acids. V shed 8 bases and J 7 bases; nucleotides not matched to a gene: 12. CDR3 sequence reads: CASAEPTGAAEKLFF. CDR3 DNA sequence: TGTGCCAGCGCGGAACCGACAGGGGCGGCTGAAAAACTGTTTTTT.

CDR3: CAISGGGGSGYTF. For the CDR3, the DNA is TGTGCCATCTCAGGCGGGGGCGGCAGCGGCTACACCTTC. The chain combines TRBV28 with TRBJ1-2; TRBD1 is a possible D gene (6 bases). This CDR3 spans 13 amino acids. Trimming pared 10 bases from V and 8 bases from J, leaving 20 bases between. Germline V gene lookup returns CDR1 MDHEN and CDR2 SYDVKM.

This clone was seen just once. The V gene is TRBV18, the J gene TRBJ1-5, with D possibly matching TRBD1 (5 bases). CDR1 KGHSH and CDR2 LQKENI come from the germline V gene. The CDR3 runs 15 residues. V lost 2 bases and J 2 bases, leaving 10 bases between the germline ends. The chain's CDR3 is CASSPVRGGNQPQHF. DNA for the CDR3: TGTGCCAGCTCACCAGTGCGGGGGGGCAATCAGCCCCAGCATTTT.

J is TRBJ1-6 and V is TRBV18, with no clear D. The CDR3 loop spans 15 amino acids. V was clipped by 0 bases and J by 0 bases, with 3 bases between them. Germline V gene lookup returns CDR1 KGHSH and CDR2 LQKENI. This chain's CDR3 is CASSPPHSYNSPLHF. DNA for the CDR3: TGTGCCAGCTCACCACCTCACTCCTATAATTCACCCCTCCACTTT.

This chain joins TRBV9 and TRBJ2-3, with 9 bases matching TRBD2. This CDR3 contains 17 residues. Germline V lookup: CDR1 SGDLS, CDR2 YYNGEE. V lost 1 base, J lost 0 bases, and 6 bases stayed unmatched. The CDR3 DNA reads TGTGCCAGCAGCGTAAGTGTAGCGGGGGCTAGCACAGATACGCAGTATTTT. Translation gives CASSVSVAGASTDTQYF.

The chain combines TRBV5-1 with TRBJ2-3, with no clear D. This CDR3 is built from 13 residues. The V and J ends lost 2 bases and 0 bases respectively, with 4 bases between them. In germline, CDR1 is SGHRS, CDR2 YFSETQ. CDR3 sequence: CASSFSSTDTQYF. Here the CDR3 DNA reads TGCGCCAGCAGCTTTTCTAGCACAGATACGCAGTATTTT.

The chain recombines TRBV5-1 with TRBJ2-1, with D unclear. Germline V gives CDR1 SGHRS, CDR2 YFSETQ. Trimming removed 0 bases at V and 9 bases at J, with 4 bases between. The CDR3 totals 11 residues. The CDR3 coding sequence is TGCGCCAGCAGCTTGGATAGTGAGCAGTTCTTC. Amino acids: CASSLDSEQFF.

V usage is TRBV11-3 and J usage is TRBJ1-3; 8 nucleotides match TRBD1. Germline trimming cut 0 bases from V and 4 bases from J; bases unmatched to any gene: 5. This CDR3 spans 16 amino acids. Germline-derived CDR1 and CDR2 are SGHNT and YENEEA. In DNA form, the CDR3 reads TGTGCCAGCAGCTTAGATTTGACAGGGGACGGAAACACCATATATTTT. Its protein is CASSLDLTGDGNTIYF.

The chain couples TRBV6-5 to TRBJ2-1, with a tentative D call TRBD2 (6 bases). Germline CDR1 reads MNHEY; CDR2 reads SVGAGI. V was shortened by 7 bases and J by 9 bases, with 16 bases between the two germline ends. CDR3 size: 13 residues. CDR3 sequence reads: CASTSLAGLEQFF. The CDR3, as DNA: TGTGCCAGCACCTCCCTGGCGGGACTTGAGCAGTTCTTC.

The CDR3 loop reads CASSGDTIRDTGELFF. CDR3 DNA: TGTGCCAGCTCCGGGGACACCATCCGAGACACCGGGGAGCTGTTTTTT. The chain is built from TRBV5-8 and TRBJ2-2, with a tentative D call TRBD1 (6 bases). The CDR3 runs to 16 residues. V was pared by 7 bases and J by 3 bases, with 19 bases between. Looked up from germline, CDR1 is SGHTS and CDR2 is YDEGEE.

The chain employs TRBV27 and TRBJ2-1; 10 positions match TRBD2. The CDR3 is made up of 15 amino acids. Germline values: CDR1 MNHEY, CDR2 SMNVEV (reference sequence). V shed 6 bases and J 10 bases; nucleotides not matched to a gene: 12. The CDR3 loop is CASSRERGGFGEQFF. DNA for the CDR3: TGTGCCAGCAGCCGGGAGCGGGGGGGCTTTGGGGAGCAGTTCTTC.

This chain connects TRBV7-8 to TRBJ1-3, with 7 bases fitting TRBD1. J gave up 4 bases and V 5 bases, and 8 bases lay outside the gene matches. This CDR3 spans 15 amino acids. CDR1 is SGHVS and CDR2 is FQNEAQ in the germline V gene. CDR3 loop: CASSTSADRGNTIYF. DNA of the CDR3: TGTGCCAGCAGCACCAGCGCGGACAGGGGAAACACCATATATTTT.

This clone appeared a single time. CDR3 in DNA: TGTGCCAGCAGCTTAAGAGCGGGACCCTCCTACGAGCAGTACTTC. Translation: CASSLRAGPSYEQYF. V and J are TRBV11-3 and TRBJ2-7, with 7 bases identical to TRBD2. CDR1 and CDR2 (germline): SGHNT, YENEEA. Trimming removed 2 bases from V and 0 bases from J; junction bases left unmatched: 4. CDR3 length equals 15 residues.

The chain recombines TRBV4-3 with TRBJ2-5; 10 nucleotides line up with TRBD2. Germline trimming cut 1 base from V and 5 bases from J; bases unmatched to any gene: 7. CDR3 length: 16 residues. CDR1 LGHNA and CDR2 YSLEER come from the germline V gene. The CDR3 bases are TGCGCCAGCAGCCAAGGCAGCGGGGGGGCCGGGGAGACCCAGTACTTC. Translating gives CASSQGSGGAGETQYF.

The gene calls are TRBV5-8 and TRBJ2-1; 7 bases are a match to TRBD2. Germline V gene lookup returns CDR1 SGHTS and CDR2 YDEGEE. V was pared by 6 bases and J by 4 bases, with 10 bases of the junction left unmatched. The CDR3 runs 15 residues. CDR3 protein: CASTARDYIYNEQFF. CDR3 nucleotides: TGTGCCAGCACCGCAAGGGACTACATATACAATGAGCAGTTCTTC. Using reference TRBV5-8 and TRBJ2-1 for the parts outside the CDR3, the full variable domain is EAGVTQSPTHLIKTRGQQATLRCSPISGHTSVYWYQQALGLGLQFLLWYDEGEERNRGNFPPRFSGRQFPNYSSELNVNALELEDSALYLCASTARDYIYNEQFFGPGTRLTVL.

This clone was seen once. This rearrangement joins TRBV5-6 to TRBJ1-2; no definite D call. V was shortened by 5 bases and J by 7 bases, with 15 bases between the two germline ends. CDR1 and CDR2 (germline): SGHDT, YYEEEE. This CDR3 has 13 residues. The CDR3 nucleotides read TGTGCCAGCAGTCAACGGGAGTTGGGTGGCTACACCTTC. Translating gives CASSQRELGGYTF.

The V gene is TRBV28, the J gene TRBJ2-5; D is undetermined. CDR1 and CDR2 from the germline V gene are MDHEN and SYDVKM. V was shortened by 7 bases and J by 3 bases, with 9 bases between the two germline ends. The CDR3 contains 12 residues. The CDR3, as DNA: TGTGCCAGCATGCGATCAAAAGAGACCCAGTACTTC. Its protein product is CASMRSKETQYF. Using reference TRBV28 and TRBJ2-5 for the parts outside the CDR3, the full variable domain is DVKVTQSSRYLVKRTGEKVFLECVQDMDHENMFWYRQDPGLGLRLIYFSYDVKMKEKGDIPEGYSVSREKKERFSLILESASTNQTSMYLCASMRSKETQYFGPGTRLLVL.

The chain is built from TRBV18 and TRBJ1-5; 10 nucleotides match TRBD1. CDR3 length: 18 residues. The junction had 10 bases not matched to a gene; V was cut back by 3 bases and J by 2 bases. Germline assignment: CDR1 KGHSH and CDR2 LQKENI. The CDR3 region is CASSPDRDRGSGNQPQHF. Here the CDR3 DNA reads TGTGCCAGCTCACCGGACCGGGACAGGGGTTCGGGCAATCAGCCCCAGCATTTT.

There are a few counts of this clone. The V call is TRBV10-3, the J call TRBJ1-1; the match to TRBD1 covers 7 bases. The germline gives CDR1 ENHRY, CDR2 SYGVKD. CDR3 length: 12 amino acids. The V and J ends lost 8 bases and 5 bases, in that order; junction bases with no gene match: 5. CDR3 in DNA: TGTGCCATCCAGGGGGGTCGGACTGAAGCTTTCTTT. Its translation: CAIQGGRTEAFF.

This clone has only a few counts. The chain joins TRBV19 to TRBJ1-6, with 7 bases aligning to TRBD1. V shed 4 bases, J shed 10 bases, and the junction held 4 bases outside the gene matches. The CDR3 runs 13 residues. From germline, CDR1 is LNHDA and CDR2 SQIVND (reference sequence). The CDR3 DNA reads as TGTGCCAGTAGTACAGGGGGATACTCACCCCTCCACTTT. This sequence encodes CASSTGGYSPLHF.

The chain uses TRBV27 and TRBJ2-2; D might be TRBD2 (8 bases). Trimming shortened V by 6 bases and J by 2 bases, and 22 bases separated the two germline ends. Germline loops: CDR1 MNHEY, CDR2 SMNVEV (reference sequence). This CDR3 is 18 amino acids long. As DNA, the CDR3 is TGTGCCAGCAGCCCTAGAGGGGGCGGGGGGACTAACACCGGGGAGCTGTTTTTT. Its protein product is CASSPRGGGGTNTGELFF.